This T cell receptor (beta chain) stems from a study of CD8+CD57+ T cells in acquired aplastic anemia. Study background: Approximately 10 million reads were obtained on average for healthy donor CD4+ cells. Findings and caveats of the study: Shared by patients and controls, just under 30 CD8+ CDR3s were abundant in patients.

In regard to this clonotype: Antigen specificity is unknown.

Profiling of TCR beta VDJ combinations and CDR3 sequences used genomic DNA as template. Each CDR3 protein is one row after TCRdb ran MiXCR on the reads. The sample contains hundreds of thousands of distinct CDR3 sequences, roughly 64% of which appear only once. Per germline, CDR1 ENHRY and CDR2 SYGVKD. CDR3 length: 16 residues. Sequenced material: sorted CD4+, CD8+, or CD8+CD57+ T cells (not recorded which) from PBMCs. The chain recombines TRBV10-3 with TRBJ2-1, with 10 bases that match TRBD2. The DNA end is more similar to TRBJ2-7, so the J call may be wrong. This TCR was recovered from a human donor in good health, serving as a control. CDR3 region: CASRGEGGTSVNEQYF. As DNA, the CDR3 is TGTGCCAGCAGGGGAGAGGGCGGGACTAGCGTTAATGAGCAGTACTTC.